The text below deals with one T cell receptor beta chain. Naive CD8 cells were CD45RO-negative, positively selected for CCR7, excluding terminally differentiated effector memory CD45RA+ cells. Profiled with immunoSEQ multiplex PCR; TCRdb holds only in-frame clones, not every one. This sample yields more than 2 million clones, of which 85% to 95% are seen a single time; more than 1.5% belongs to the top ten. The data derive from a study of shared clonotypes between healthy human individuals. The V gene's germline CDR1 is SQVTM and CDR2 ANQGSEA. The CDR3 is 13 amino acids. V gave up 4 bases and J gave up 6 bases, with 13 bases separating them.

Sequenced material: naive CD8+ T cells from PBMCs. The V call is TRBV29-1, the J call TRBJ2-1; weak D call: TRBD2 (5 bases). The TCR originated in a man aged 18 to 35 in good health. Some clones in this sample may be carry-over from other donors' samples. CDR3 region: CSVVPLLVNEQFF. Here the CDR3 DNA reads TGCAGCGTTGTCCCCCTACTAGTCAATGAGCAGTTCTTC.